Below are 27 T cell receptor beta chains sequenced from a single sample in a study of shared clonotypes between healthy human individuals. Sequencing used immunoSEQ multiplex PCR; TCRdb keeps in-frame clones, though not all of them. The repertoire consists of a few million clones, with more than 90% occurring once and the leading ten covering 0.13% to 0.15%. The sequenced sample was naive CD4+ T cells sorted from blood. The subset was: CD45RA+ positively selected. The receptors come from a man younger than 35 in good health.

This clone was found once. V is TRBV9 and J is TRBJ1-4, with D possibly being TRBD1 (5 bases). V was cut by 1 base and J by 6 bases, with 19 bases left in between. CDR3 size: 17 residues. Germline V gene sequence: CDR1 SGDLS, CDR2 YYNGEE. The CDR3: CASSVKISGTVDEKLFF. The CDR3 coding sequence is TGTGCCAGCAGCGTAAAAATATCCGGGACGGTTGATGAAAAACTGTTTTTT.

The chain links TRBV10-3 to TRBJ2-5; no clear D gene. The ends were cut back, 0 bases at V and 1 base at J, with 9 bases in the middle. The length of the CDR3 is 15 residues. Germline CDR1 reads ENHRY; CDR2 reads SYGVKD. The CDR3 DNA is TGTGCCATCAGTGAGTCCGGACGGATCCAAGAGACCCAGTACTTC. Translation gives CAISESGRIQETQYF.

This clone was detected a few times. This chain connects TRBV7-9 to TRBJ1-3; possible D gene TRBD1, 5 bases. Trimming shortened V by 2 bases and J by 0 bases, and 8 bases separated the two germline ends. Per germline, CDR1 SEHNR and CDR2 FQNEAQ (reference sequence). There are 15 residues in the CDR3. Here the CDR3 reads CASSLSGSSGNTIYF. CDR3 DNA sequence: TGTGCCAGCAGCTTATCAGGGAGCTCTGGAAACACCATATATTTT.

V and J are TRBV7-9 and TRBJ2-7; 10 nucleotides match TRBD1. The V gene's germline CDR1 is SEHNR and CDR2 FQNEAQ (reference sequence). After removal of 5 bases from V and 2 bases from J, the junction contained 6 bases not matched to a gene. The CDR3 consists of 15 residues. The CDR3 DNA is TGTGCCAGCAGCCCCAGGACAGGGGGAACCTACGAGCAGTACTTC. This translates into CASSPRTGGTYEQYF.

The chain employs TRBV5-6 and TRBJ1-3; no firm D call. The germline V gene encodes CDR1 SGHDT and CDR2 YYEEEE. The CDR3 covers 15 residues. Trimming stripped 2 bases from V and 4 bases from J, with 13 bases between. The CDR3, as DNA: TGTGCCAGCAGCTTCGACATGTTGGAAGGAAACACCATATATTTT. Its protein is CASSFDMLEGNTIYF.

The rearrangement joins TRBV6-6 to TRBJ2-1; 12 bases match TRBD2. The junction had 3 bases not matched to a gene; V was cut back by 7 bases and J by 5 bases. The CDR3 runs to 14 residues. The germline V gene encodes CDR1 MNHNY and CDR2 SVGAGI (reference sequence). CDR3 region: CASKGLAGHNEQFF. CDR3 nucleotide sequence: TGTGCCAGCAAGGGACTAGCGGGCCACAATGAGCAGTTCTTC.

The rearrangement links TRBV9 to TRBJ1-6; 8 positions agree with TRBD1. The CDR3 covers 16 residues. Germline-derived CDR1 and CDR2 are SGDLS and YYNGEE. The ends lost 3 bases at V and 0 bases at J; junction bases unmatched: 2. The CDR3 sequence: CASSGQGSSYNSPLHF. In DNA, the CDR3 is TGTGCCAGCAGCGGACAGGGGAGCTCCTATAATTCACCCCTCCACTTT. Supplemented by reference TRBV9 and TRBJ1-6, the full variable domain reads DSGVTQTPKHLITATGQRVTLRCSPRSGDLSVYWYQQSLDQGLQFLIQYYNGEERAKGNILERFSAQQFPDLHSELNLSSLELGDSALYFCASSGQGSSYNSPLHFGNGTRLTVT.

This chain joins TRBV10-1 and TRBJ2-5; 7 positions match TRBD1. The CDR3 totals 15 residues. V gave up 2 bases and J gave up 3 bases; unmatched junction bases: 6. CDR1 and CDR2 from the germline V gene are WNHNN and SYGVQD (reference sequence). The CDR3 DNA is TGCGCCAGCAGTGAGGAATTGACAGGGAAAGAGACCCAGTACTTC. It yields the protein CASSEELTGKETQYF.

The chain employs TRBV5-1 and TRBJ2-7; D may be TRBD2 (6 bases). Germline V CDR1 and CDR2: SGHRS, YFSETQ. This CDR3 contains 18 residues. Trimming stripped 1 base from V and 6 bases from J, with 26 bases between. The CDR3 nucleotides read TGCGCCAGCAGCTTGTCGGGAGTAAGGGGTCCGGAAGGTGGCGAGCAGTACTTC. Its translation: CASSLSGVRGPEGGEQYF.

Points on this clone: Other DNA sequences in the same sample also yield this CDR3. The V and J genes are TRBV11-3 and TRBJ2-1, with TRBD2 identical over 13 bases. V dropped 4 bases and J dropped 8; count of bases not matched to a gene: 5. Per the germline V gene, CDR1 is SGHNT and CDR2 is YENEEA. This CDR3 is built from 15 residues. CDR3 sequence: CASSSGTSGTDEQFF. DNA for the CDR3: TGTGCCAGCAGCTCCGGGACTAGCGGGACCGATGAGCAGTTCTTC.

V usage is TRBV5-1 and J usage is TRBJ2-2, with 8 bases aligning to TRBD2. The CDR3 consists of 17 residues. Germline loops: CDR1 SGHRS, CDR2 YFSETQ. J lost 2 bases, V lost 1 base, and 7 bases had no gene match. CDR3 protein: CASSLTGAGVNTGELFF. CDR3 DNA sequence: TGCGCCAGCAGCTTGACAGGAGCGGGAGTTAACACCGGGGAGCTGTTTTTT.

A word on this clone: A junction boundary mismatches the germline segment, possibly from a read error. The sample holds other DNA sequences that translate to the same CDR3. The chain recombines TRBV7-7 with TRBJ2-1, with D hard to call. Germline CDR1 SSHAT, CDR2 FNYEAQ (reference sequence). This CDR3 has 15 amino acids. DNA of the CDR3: TGTGCTAGCAGCTTAGGGCAAGGGACCTACAATGAGCAGTTCTTC. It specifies CASSLGQGTYNEQFF.

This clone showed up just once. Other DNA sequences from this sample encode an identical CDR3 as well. Written as DNA, the CDR3 is TGCGCCAGCAGCCAAGGGATAGGGAATCAGCCCCAGCATTTT. It specifies CASSQGIGNQPQHF. The V call is TRBV4-1, the J call TRBJ1-5, with D hard to call. This CDR3 contains 14 residues. Germline loops: CDR1 MGHRA, CDR2 YSYEKL. Trimming removed 1 base at V and 4 bases at J, with 8 bases between.

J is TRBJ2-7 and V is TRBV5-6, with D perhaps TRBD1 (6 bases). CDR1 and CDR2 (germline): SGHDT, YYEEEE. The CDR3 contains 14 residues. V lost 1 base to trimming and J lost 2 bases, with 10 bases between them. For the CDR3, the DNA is TGTGCCAGCAGCTTGACGTCAGGGGCCTACGAGCAGTACTTC. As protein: CASSLTSGAYEQYF.

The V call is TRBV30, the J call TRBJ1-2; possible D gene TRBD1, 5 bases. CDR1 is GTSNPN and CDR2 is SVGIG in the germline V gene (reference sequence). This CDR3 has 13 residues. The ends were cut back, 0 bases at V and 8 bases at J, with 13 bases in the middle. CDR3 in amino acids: CAWSVGGSRGYTF. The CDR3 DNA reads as TGTGCCTGGAGTGTCGGGGGTTCGAGGGGCTACACCTTC.

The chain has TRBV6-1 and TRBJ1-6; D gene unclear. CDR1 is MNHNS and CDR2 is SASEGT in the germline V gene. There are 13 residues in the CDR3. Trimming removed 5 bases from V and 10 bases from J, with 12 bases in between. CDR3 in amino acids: CASSPQNASPLHF. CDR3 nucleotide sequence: TGTGCCAGCAGTCCACAGAACGCGTCACCCCTCCACTTT.

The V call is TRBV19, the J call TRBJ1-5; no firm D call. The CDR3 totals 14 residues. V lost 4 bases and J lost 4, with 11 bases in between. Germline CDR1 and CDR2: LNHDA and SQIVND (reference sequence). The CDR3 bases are TGTGCCAGTAGTAGGGGATACGAAAATCAGCCCCAGCATTTT. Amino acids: CASSRGYENQPQHF.

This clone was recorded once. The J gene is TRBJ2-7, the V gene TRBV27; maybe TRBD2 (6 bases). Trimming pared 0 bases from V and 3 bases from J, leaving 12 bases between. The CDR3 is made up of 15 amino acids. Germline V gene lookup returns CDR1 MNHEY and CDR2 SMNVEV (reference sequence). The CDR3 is CASSLSGLAIYEQYF. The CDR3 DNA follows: TGTGCCAGCAGTTTATCTGGGCTAGCGATCTACGAGCAGTACTTC.

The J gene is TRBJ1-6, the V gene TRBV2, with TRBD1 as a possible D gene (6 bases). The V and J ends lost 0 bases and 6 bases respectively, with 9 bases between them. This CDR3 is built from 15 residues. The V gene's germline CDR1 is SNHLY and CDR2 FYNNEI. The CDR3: CASSEARGGNSPLHF. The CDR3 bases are TGTGCCAGCAGTGAAGCCAGGGGAGGTAATTCACCCCTCCACTTT.

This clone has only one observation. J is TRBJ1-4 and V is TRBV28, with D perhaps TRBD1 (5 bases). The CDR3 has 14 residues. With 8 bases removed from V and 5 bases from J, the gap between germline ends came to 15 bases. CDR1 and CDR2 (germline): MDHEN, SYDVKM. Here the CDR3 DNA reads TGTGCCAGCTCAATGGGGGGGGTCAATGAAAAACTGTTTTTT. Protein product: CASSMGGVNEKLFF.

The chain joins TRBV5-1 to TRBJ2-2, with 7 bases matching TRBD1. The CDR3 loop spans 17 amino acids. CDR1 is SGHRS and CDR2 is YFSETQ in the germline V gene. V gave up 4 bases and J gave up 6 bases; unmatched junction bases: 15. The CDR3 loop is CASSARGQSRFSGELFF. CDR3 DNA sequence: TGCGCCAGCAGCGCCAGGGGACAGTCCCGTTTTTCCGGGGAGCTGTTTTTT.

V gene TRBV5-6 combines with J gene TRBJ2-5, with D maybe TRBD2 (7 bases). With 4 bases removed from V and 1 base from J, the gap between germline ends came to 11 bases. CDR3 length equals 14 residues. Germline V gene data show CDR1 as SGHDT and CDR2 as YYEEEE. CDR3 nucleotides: TGTGCCAGCAGCACCGGGGGGCTCCAAGAGACCCAGTACTTC. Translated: CASSTGGLQETQYF.

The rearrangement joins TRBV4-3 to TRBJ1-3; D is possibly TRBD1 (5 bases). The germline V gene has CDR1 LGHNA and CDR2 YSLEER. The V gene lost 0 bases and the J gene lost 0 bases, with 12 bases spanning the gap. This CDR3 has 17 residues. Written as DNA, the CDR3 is TGCGCCAGCAGCCAAGATAGAGGCAGGGCCTCTGGAAACACCATATATTTT. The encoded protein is CASSQDRGRASGNTIYF.

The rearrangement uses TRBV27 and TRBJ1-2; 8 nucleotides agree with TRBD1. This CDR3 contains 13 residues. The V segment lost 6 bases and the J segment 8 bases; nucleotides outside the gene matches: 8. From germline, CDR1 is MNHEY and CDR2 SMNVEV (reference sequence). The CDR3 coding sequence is TGTGCCAGCAGCTACGGACAGGGCGGAGGCTACACCTTC. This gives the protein CASSYGQGGGYTF.

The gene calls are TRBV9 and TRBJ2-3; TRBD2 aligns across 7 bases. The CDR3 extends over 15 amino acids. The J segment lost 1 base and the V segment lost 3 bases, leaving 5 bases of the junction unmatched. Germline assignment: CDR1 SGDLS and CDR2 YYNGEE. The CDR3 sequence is CASSGGGFGTDTQYF. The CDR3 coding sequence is TGTGCCAGCAGCGGGGGAGGGTTCGGCACAGATACGCAGTATTTT.

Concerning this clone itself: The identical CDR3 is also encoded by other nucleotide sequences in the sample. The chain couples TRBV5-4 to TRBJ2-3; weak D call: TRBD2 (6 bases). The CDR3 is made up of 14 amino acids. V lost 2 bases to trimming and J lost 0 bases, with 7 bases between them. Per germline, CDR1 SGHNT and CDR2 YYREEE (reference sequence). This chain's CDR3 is CASSFGGSTDTQYF. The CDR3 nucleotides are TGTGCCAGCAGCTTCGGGGGTAGCACAGATACGCAGTATTTT.

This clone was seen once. The CDR3: CASSVVADTYEQYF. The CDR3 nucleotides read TGTGCCAGCAGCGTAGTGGCAGACACCTACGAGCAGTACTTC. The chain employs TRBV9 and TRBJ2-7, with D hard to call. The CDR3 has 14 residues. V was pared by 0 bases and J by 2 bases, with 9 bases between. Looked up from germline, CDR1 is SGDLS and CDR2 is YYNGEE.